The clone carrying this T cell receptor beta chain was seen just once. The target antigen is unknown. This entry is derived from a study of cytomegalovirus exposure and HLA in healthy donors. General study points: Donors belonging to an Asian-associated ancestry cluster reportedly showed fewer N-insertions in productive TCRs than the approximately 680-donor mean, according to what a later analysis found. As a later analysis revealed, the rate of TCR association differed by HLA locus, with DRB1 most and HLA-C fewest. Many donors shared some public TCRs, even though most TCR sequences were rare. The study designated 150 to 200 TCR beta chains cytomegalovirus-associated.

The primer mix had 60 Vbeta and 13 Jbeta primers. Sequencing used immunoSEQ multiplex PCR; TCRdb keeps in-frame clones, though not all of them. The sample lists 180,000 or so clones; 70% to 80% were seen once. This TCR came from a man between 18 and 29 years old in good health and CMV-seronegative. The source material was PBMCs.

The CDR3 DNA reads as TGTGCCAGCAGCCGGGACAGGATGGAGACCCAGTACTTC. Protein product: CASSRDRMETQYF. The rearrangement links TRBV7-3 to TRBJ2-5, with 8 positions matching TRBD1. Germline V gives CDR1 SGHTA, CDR2 FQGTGA. The ends lost 5 bases at V and 5 bases at J; junction bases unmatched: 4. This CDR3 has 13 residues.